This T cell receptor (beta chain) was sequenced for a study of blood T cell repertoires in COVID-19. Study summary: Acute and convalescent COVID-19 samples came from the United States, Italy and Spain. Sample material is recorded as cDNA or gDNA derived from T cells, B-cell-depleted T cells, or PBMCs.

This CDR3 spans 13 amino acids. CDR1 and CDR2 from the germline V gene are MDHEN and SYDVKM. Trimming took off 2 bases at V and 3 bases at J, with 5 bases between the two ends. Study processing details: Amplifying reference gene primers gave estimates of nucleated cell counts. TCRdb keeps only in-frame clones here, not all; method: immunoSEQ multiplex PCR. V and J calls and clone size are given by that table; D and trimming were obtained from the DNA. The profile shows about 60,000 clones, roughly 85% of them singletons. The chain is built from TRBV28 and TRBJ1-5; D uncertain. The receptor's source is a human donor in a cohort sampled during active COVID-19. The sequencing sample was made of peripheral blood. The CDR3 DNA reads as TGTGCCAGCAGTTTAATTCTCAATCAGCCCCAGCATTTT. This codes for CASSLILNQPQHF.